This T cell receptor (beta chain) was observed in a study of CD8 T cells in ankylosing spondylitis. The table lists this clonotype with many counts. CDR3 length: 13 residues. After removal of 4 bases from V and 7 bases from J, the junction contained 6 bases not matched to a gene. Molecular-barcoded quantitative 5'-RACE produced these TCR beta libraries. One entry per CDR3 protein, called by TCRdb with MiXCR from the 5' RACE reads. The sample consists of about 140,000 distinct CDR3 sequences, about 7.3% of them appearing once. The sequencing sample was made of blood, either unsorted or a sorted T cell fraction (not recorded which). The sequence was collected from a female donor with ankylosing spondylitis or in good health (not recorded which). The rearrangement uses TRBV12-3 or TRBV12-4 and TRBJ2-5, with 7 positions matching TRBD1. The CDR3 loop reads CASSSTGSGTQYF. CDR3 bases: TGTGCCAGCAGTTCGACAGGGTCAGGGACCCAGTACTTC.